This record looks at one T cell receptor beta chain sequence and its context. The antigen this receptor binds is unknown. Within one base of it there is no much larger clone, and no base qualities were kept. The protocol used for the library was RT-PCR. Instrument on record: Illumina HiSeq 2500. The public reads were reanalyzed by TCRdb: fastp trimming at Q25, MiXCR alignment, in-frame beta chains only. All rows with the same CDR3 protein become a single entry with the most common DNA and genes. Counted in this sample were around 750,000 distinct CDR3 sequences; around 20% of them appeared once. Roughly 10% of the sample lies in the top ten. The source of the sample is a study of response to subunit inactivated influenza vaccine (dated by TCRdb to 2016 to 2019). Study-wide context: The study used deep quantitative T cell receptor repertoire profiling to track responses to a trivalent subunit inactivated influenza vaccine.

The CDR1 and CDR2 encoded by the germline V gene are LGHNA and YNFKEQ. Trimming costs V 4 bases and J 0 bases, and their ends lie 13 bases apart. The CDR3, from cysteine to phenylalanine, totals 15 residues. Only the CDR3 portion is preserved as DNA: 45 bases, with reading frame beginning at the first base. Broad study findings and their caveats: The authors proposed that each seasonal influenza vaccination may bring in only a limited number of new T cells.

This clonotype was obtained from a man between 45 and 60 years old who received an inactivated influenza vaccine. Donor details come from another sample of the same person, matched by shared clones. The V and J genes are TRBV4-2 and TRBJ2-7; the D gene assignment is ambiguous. The source was PBMCs from blood, collected less than 6 days after vaccination. This receptor has the CDR3 CASSPTEQNSYEQYF. The DNA is as follows: TGTGCCAGCAGCCCCACCGAGCAGAACTCCTACGAGCAGTACTTC.